This T cell receptor beta chain was observed in a study of blood T cell repertoires in COVID-19. Background on the study: Spain, Italy and the United States supplied samples that represented acute and convalescent COVID-19. The cDNA or gDNA used as material had been derived from T cells, B-cell-depleted T cells, or PBMCs.

The CDR3 loop spans 15 amino acids. The V segment lost 6 bases and the J segment 4 bases; nucleotides outside the gene matches: 9. CDR1 and CDR2 (germline): SNHLY, FYNNEI. Authors' data handling: Counts of nucleated cells, estimated from reference gene primer amplification, were obtained. Sequencing was performed with immunoSEQ multiplex PCR; in TCRdb, only in-frame clones are kept and a portion is missing. The V and J calls and the clone size are those of that table, but D and trimming were determined from the DNA. The table includes a few hundred thousand clones, 70% to 90% detected once. This TCR was recovered from a man in his sixties who had recovered from COVID-19. This chain links TRBV2 with TRBJ1-5; TRBD1 matches at 7 bases. Sequences were obtained from peripheral blood. The CDR3 here is CASSLRTGANQPQHF. CDR3 DNA sequence: TGTGCCAGCAGCCTCAGGACAGGCGCAAATCAGCCCCAGCATTTT.